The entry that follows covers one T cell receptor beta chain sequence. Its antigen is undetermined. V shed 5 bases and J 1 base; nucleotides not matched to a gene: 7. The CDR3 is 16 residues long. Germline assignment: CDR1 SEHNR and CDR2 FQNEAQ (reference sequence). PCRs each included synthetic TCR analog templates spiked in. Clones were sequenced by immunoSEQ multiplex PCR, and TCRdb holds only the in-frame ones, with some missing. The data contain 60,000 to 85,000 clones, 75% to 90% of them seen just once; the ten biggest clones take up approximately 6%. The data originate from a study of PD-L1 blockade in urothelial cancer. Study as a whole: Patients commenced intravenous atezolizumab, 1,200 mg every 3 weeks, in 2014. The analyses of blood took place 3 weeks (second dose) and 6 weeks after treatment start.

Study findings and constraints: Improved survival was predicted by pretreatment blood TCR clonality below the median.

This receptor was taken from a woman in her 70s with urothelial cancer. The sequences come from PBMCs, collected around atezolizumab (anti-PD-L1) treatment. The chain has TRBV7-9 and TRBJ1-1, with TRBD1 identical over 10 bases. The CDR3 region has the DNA TGTGCCAGCAGCCCCACTCGGACAGGGGGGAACACTGAAGCTTTCTTT. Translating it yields CASSPTRTGGNTEAFF. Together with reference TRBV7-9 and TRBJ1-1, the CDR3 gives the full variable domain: DTGVSQNPRHKITKRGQNVTFRCDPISEHNRLYWYRQTLGQGPEFLTYFQNEAQLEKSRLLSDRFSAERPKGSFSTLEIQRTEQGDSAMYLCASSPTRTGGNTEAFFGQGTRLTVV.